These 30 T cell receptor beta chains came from one sample sequenced in a study of cytomegalovirus exposure and HLA in healthy donors. PCR primers comprised 60 Vbeta and 13 Jbeta primers. The repertoire was sequenced with immunoSEQ multiplex PCR; TCRdb's copy has only in-frame clones and lacks some. The sample carries around 99,000 clones, 70% to 85% recorded once. The sequenced material came from PBMCs. The receptor source for this set is a male donor in good health and CMV-seronegative.

This clone occurred a few times. The chain recombines TRBV6-1 with TRBJ2-1; TRBD1 is a possible D gene (5 bases). The germline V gene has CDR1 MNHNS and CDR2 SASEGT. This CDR3 region has 14 residues. V shed 2 bases and J shed 14 bases, with 19 bases lying between them. The CDR3 sequence is CASSELPRAGLEFF. The CDR3 bases are TGTGCCAGCAGTGAACTGCCCAGGGCCGGGTTGGAGTTCTTC.

The chain links TRBV28 to TRBJ2-7; perhaps TRBD2 as D (5 bases). CDR1 is MDHEN and CDR2 is SYDVKM in the germline V gene. This CDR3 contains 17 residues. Trimming stripped 5 bases from V and 2 bases from J, with 22 bases between. Written as DNA, the CDR3 is TGTGCCAGCAGTGAAGGAGTTGGACTTCTAAGAACCTACGAGCAGTACTTC. Protein sequence: CASSEGVGLLRTYEQYF.

The chain combines TRBV5-6 with TRBJ2-7, with TRBD1 as a possible D gene (6 bases). This CDR3 has 16 amino acids. Germline assignment: CDR1 SGHDT and CDR2 YYEEEE. V lost 3 bases and J lost 1, with 17 bases in between. The CDR3 bases are TGTGCCAGCAGCTCCACTCCCGACAGGTCGTCCTACGAGCAGTACTTC. It encodes CASSSTPDRSSYEQYF.

The chain carries TRBV10-2 and TRBJ1-2; perhaps TRBD1 as D (6 bases). V lost 7 bases and J lost 2, with 11 bases in between. The CDR3 has 13 residues. Germline CDR1 and CDR2: WSHSY and SAAADI. CDR3 loop: CASTLGQNYGYTF. In DNA form, the CDR3 reads TGCGCCAGCACCCTCGGACAGAACTATGGCTACACCTTC.

The J gene is TRBJ1-5, the V gene TRBV10-3; 8 nucleotides agree with TRBD1. CDR1 ENHRY and CDR2 SYGVKD come from the germline V gene. V shed 0 bases, J shed 7 bases, and the junction held 11 bases outside the gene matches. CDR3 length: 17 amino acids. CDR3 DNA: TGTGCCATCAGTGAGTCTTTGGGGACAGGAATGAACCAGCCCCAGCATTTT. Translated: CAISESLGTGMNQPQHF.

The chain couples TRBV28 to TRBJ2-1, with 7 bases lining up with TRBD2. V gave up 8 bases and J gave up 7 bases; unmatched junction bases: 8. Germline CDR1 reads MDHEN; CDR2 reads SYDVKM. The CDR3 sequence is 13 residues long. The CDR3 nucleotides read TGTGCCAGCGGAAGCGGGATGTGGAATGAGCAGTTCTTC. This sequence encodes CASGSGMWNEQFF. Drawing the rest from reference TRBV28 and TRBJ2-1, the complete variable domain is DVKVTQSSRYLVKRTGEKVFLECVQDMDHENMFWYRQDPGLGLRLIYFSYDVKMKEKGDIPEGYSVSREKKERFSLILESASTNQTSMYLCASGSGMWNEQFFGPGTRLTVL.

CDR3 nucleotide sequence: TGTGCCAGCAGTATAGGACAGGGTGGATCCTACGAGCAGTACTTC. It specifies CASSIGQGGSYEQYF. J is TRBJ2-7 and V is TRBV27, with TRBD1 identical over 8 bases. J gave up 1 base and V 5 bases, and 7 bases lay outside the gene matches. The CDR3 has 15 amino acids. Germline CDR1 is MNHEY and CDR2 is SMNVEV (reference sequence).

V and J are TRBV27 and TRBJ2-1; D may be TRBD1 (6 bases). Germline V CDR1 and CDR2: MNHEY, SMNVEV (reference sequence). V lost 6 bases and J lost 6, with 18 bases in between. The length of the CDR3 is 15 residues. CDR3 protein: CASRPKGVPRNEQFF. CDR3 coding DNA: TGTGCCAGCAGACCTAAGGGGGTCCCTCGCAATGAGCAGTTCTTC.

There are a few counts of this clone. Other DNA sequences in this specimen translate into the identical CDR3. The rearrangement uses TRBV6-1 and TRBJ2-5; 12 nucleotides agree with TRBD2. With V trimmed by 2 bases and J by 4 bases, 2 bases remained unmatched. The CDR3 extends over 15 amino acids. Germline values: CDR1 MNHNS, CDR2 SASEGT. CDR3 nucleotides: TGTGCCAGCAGTGAACTAGCGGGAGGGCCAGAGACCCAGTACTTC. This translates into CASSELAGGPETQYF.

The chain carries TRBV27 and TRBJ2-7; 12 bases match TRBD1. Trimming at V came to 6 bases and at J to 7 bases, leaving 13 bases not matched to a gene. Germline CDR1 is MNHEY and CDR2 is SMNVEV (reference sequence). This CDR3 comprises 16 residues. CDR3 sequence (DNA): TGTGCCAGCAGGCCAAAACCGGGACAGGGGGCGGGGGAGCAGTACTTC. The encoded protein is CASRPKPGQGAGEQYF.

The chain employs TRBV11-2 and TRBJ1-6; TRBD1 aligns across 9 bases. CDR1 and CDR2 from the germline V gene are SGHAT and FQNNGV. The CDR3 sequence is 15 residues long. V trimming: 4 bases; J trimming: 9 bases; junction bases outside the gene matches: 7. DNA for the CDR3: TGTGCCAGCAGCTCCCAACAGGGGGCGCTTTCACCCCTCCACTTT. Amino acids: CASSSQQGALSPLHF.

The chain carries TRBV11-1 and TRBJ1-1; TRBD1 is a possible D gene (6 bases). There are 15 residues in the CDR3. Trimming removed 5 bases at V and 1 base at J, with 14 bases between. CDR1 is SGHAT and CDR2 is FQDESV in the germline V gene (reference sequence). CDR3 region: CASSRNRETNTEAFF. The CDR3 DNA sequence: TGTGCCAGCAGCCGTAACAGGGAGACGAACACTGAAGCTTTCTTT.

The chain has TRBV5-1 and TRBJ2-5; 9 bases are shared with TRBD2. CDR3 length: 15 residues. The J segment lost 5 bases and the V segment lost 2 bases, leaving 7 bases of the junction unmatched. Per the germline V gene, CDR1 is SGHRS and CDR2 is YFSETQ. The CDR3 DNA reads as TGCGCCAGCAGCTTCAGTAGCGGGAGTACGGAGACCCAGTACTTC. Protein sequence: CASSFSSGSTETQYF.

V is TRBV7-8 and J is TRBJ2-1; 7 bases agree with TRBD2. Germline CDR1 SGHVS, CDR2 FQNEAQ. CDR3 length: 14 residues. V lost 2 bases, J lost 4 bases, and 2 bases stayed unmatched. The CDR3 loop reads CASSLPSGYNEQFF. For the CDR3, the DNA is TGTGCCAGCAGCTTACCTAGCGGTTACAATGAGCAGTTCTTC.

The chain has TRBV11-1 and TRBJ2-7; 8 bases match TRBD2. The CDR3 is 15 residues long. V trimming: 2 bases; J trimming: 1 base; junction bases outside the gene matches: 4. Germline CDR1 and CDR2: SGHAT and FQDESV (reference sequence). As DNA, the CDR3 is TGTGCCAGCAGCTTACCGGGAGGGGTTTCCTACGAGCAGTACTTC. This encodes CASSLPGGVSYEQYF.

The chain is built from TRBV6-1 and TRBJ2-5; D remains ambiguous. The germline V gene has CDR1 MNHNS and CDR2 SASEGT. This CDR3 spans 14 amino acids. Trimming took off 2 bases at V and 4 bases at J, with 11 bases between the two ends. The CDR3 DNA reads TGTGCCAGCAGTGAAAGGAGAGTAGGAGAGACCCAGTACTTC. Residues: CASSERRVGETQYF.

This clone came up a few times. J is TRBJ2-6 and V is TRBV6-5; perhaps TRBD2 as D (5 bases). The CDR3 consists of 14 residues. CDR1 is MNHEY, CDR2 SVGAGI, per germline. Trimming shortened V by 10 bases and J by 0 bases, and 10 bases separated the two germline ends. The CDR3 here is CATRAVSGANVLTF. The DNA of the CDR3 is TGTGCCACCAGAGCGGTCTCTGGGGCCAACGTCCTGACTTTC.

This chain uses TRBV6-5 with TRBJ2-3; 7 nucleotides agree with TRBD1. Germline V CDR1 and CDR2: MNHEY, SVGAGI. The length of the CDR3 is 14 residues. V shed 5 bases, J shed 6 bases, and the junction held 8 bases outside the gene matches. This CDR3 is CASSTRQGADTQYF. The CDR3 nucleotides read TGTGCCAGCAGTACACGACAGGGAGCTGATACGCAGTATTTT.

The chain has TRBV6-6 and TRBJ1-3; TRBD1 aligns across 8 bases. Trimming removed 7 bases from V and 4 bases from J; junction bases left unmatched: 6. The CDR3 has 14 amino acids. Germline CDR1 and CDR2: MNHNY and SVGAGI (reference sequence). The CDR3 loop reads CASNLQGGGNTIYF. CDR3 in DNA: TGTGCCAGCAATTTACAGGGGGGGGGAAACACCATATATTTT.

This clone was seen once. This chain links TRBV7-9 with TRBJ1-2, with 8 bases identical to TRBD1. Germline trimming cut 4 bases from V and 2 bases from J; bases unmatched to any gene: 3. CDR1 is SEHNR and CDR2 is FQNEAQ in the germline V gene (reference sequence). The CDR3 is 14 amino acids. CDR3 DNA sequence: TGTGCCAGCAGCTCCCGGGACAGGAACTATGGCTACACCTTC. Residues: CASSSRDRNYGYTF. Full variable domain (rest looked up from reference TRBV7-9 and TRBJ1-2): DTGVSQNPRHKITKRGQNVTFRCDPISEHNRLYWYRQTLGQGPEFLTYFQNEAQLEKSRLLSDRFSAERPKGSFSTLEIQRTEQGDSAMYLCASSSRDRNYGYTFGSGTRLTVV.

This rearrangement joins TRBV28 to TRBJ2-7; 10 positions agree with TRBD1. CDR1 is MDHEN and CDR2 is SYDVKM in the germline V gene. Unmatched junction bases numbered 10, after V lost 8 bases and J lost 3 bases. There are 15 residues in the CDR3. DNA for the CDR3: TGTGCCAGCCGGGGGGGGACAGGGGCCAACTACGAGCAGTACTTC. It is translated as CASRGGTGANYEQYF.

The CDR3 loop reads CASSIDKGGTVYGYTF. CDR3 sequence (DNA): TGTGCCAGTAGTATAGATAAAGGAGGGACAGTTTATGGCTACACCTTC. The rearrangement uses TRBV19 and TRBJ1-2, with 7 positions matching TRBD1. CDR3 size: 16 residues. Germline assignment: CDR1 LNHDA and CDR2 SQIVND (reference sequence). The ends lost 0 bases at V and 5 bases at J; junction bases unmatched: 9.

This chain links TRBV9 with TRBJ2-5; TRBD1 agrees at 7 bases. Germline V lookup: CDR1 SGDLS, CDR2 YYNGEE. V lost 1 base to trimming and J lost 1 base; unmatched junction nucleotides: 10. The CDR3 is made up of 17 amino acids. The CDR3 region has the DNA TGTGCCAGCAGCGTAAGTGGTAGGGGGCTAAGCCAAGAGACCCAGTACTTC. Its protein is CASSVSGRGLSQETQYF.

The V call is TRBV5-8, the J call TRBJ2-3; no firm D call. Germline V gives CDR1 SGHTS, CDR2 YDEGEE. The CDR3 contains 12 residues. Trimming cost V 4 bases and J 7 bases, with 10 bases left between them. The CDR3 DNA reads as TGTGCCAGCAGCCCAGGTGTAAATACGCAGTATTTT. Encoded protein: CASSPGVNTQYF.

This clone was detected a few times. V gene TRBV5-1 combines with J gene TRBJ2-7, with 11 bases aligning to TRBD2. The trim removed 0 bases at V and 3 bases at J, leaving 5 bases unmatched. Germline values: CDR1 SGHRS, CDR2 YFSETQ. This CDR3 spans 16 amino acids. The CDR3 sequence: CASSLVSGTSGYEQYF. The CDR3 nucleotides read TGCGCCAGCAGCTTGGTCTCCGGGACTAGCGGCTACGAGCAGTACTTC. Full variable domain (missing parts from reference TRBV5-1 and TRBJ2-7): KAGVTQTPRYLIKTRGQQVTLSCSPISGHRSVSWYQQTPGQGLQFLFEYFSETQRNKGNFPGRFSGRQFSNSRSEMNVSTLELGDSALYLCASSLVSGTSGYEQYFGPGTRLTVT.

The chain uses TRBV28 and TRBJ2-3, with 10 nucleotides matching TRBD2. The CDR3 totals 17 residues. Unmatched junction bases numbered 14, after V lost 11 bases and J lost 0 bases. CDR1 and CDR2 (germline): MDHEN, SYDVKM. The DNA for the CDR3 is TGTGCCGTAGTCCCCGGGACTAGCGAACTAAGCACAGATACGCAGTATTTT. Encoded protein: CAVVPGTSELSTDTQYF.

The sample holds a few counts of this clone. The chain links TRBV7-9 to TRBJ2-5; D unresolved. Germline V gene sequence: CDR1 SEHNR, CDR2 FQNEAQ (reference sequence). The CDR3 has 11 amino acids. V dropped 3 bases and J dropped 4 bases, with 3 bases sitting between them. DNA for the CDR3: TGTGCCAGCAGCTTCCGAGAGACCCAGTACTTC. This sequence encodes CASSFRETQYF.

This chain connects TRBV27 to TRBJ2-2, with 7 bases fitting TRBD2. There are 18 residues in the CDR3. Germline CDR1 is MNHEY and CDR2 is SMNVEV (reference sequence). J lost 0 bases, V lost 5 bases, and 12 bases had no gene match. CDR3 nucleotides: TGTGCCAGCAGTCCCCGGGGAGGGGTGAATCCGAACACCGGGGAGCTGTTTTTT. Protein sequence: CASSPRGGVNPNTGELFF.

The V call is TRBV5-4, the J call TRBJ2-7; 12 nucleotides agree with TRBD2. Germline V gene lookup returns CDR1 SGHNT and CDR2 YYREEE (reference sequence). V gave up 3 bases and J gave up 5 bases; unmatched junction bases: 9. This CDR3 comprises 16 residues. The CDR3 loop is CASSSTSSGRADEQYF. CDR3 DNA: TGTGCCAGCAGCTCAACATCTAGCGGGAGGGCGGACGAGCAGTACTTC.

V is TRBV28 and J is TRBJ2-1; D is unresolved. V lost 6 bases and J 4 bases, leaving 10 bases between the germline ends. Germline V CDR1 and CDR2: MDHEN, SYDVKM. CDR3 length: 13 residues. The CDR3 spells CASSDFPYNEQFF. CDR3 nucleotide sequence: TGTGCCAGCAGCGACTTCCCATACAATGAGCAGTTCTTC.